Sequencing of this TCR beta chain was carried out in a study of OX40 agonist ivuxolimab in advanced cancers. Study as a whole: Every patient in dose escalation had hepatocellular carcinoma, melanoma, renal cell or head and neck cancer.

Looked up from germline, CDR1 is SGHTS and CDR2 is YDEGEE. CDR3 length: 16 amino acids. Trimming cost V 2 bases and J 3 bases; bases outside gene matches: 4. Method: immunoSEQ multiplex PCR; TCRdb's copy keeps in-frame clones and lacks some. This sample carries roughly 10,000 clones, approximately 91% of them seen once, and the ten largest clones take about 10%. The chain has TRBV5-8 and TRBJ2-1, with 11 bases matching TRBD1. The TCR originated in an adult with an advanced solid tumor such as melanoma, head and neck, liver or kidney cancer. Sample: CD4+ or CD8+ T cells sorted from blood, taken in a trial of the OX40 agonist ivuxolimab. DNA for the CDR3: TGTGCCAGCAGCTTTTCCGGGACAGGGGGCTACAATGAGCAGTTCTTC. Encoded protein: CASSFSGTGGYNEQFF.